The T cell receptor (beta chain) described here comes from a study of blood T cell repertoires in COVID-19. The ends were cut back, 3 bases at V and 4 bases at J, with 6 bases in the middle. The germline V gene encodes CDR1 SGHDN and CDR2 FVKESK. The CDR3 totals 13 residues. Original handling: Scientists estimated how many nucleated cells there were by amplifying reference gene primers. Clones were sequenced by immunoSEQ multiplex PCR, and TCRdb holds only the in-frame ones, with some missing. V and J calls and clone size follow that table, whereas D and trimming were derived from the DNA. The sample consists of about 130,000 clones, 80% to 90% of them appearing once. The Seattle patients joined while their infection was active and were tracked longitudinally afterward.

What was sequenced was peripheral blood. J is TRBJ1-4 and V is TRBV14; D gene ambiguous. This receptor was identified in a man aged 55 to 70 with COVID-19, enrolled during active disease. CDR3 sequence: CASSQYFNEKLFF. The CDR3 DNA reads as TGTGCCAGCAGCCAGTACTTTAATGAAAAACTGTTTTTT.